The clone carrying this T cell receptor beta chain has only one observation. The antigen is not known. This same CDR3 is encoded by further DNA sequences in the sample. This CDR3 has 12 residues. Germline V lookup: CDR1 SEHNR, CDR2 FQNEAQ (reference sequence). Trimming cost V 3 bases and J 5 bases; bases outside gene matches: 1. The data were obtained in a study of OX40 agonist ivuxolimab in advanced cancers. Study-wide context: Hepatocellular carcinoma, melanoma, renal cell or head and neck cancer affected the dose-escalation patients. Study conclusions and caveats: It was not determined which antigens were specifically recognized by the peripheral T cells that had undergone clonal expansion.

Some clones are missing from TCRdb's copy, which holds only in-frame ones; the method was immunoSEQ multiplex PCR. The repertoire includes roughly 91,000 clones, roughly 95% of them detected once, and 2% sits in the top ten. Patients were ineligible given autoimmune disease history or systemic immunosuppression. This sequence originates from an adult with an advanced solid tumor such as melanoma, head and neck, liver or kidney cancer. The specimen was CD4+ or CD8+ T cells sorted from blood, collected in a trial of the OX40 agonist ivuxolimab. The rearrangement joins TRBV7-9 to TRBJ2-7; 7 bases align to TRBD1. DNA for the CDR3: TGTGCCAGCAGCTTCGACAGGGACGAGCAGTACTTC. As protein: CASSFDRDEQYF. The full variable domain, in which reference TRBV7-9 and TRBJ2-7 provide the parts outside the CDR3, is DTGVSQNPRHKITKRGQNVTFRCDPISEHNRLYWYRQTLGQGPEFLTYFQNEAQLEKSRLLSDRFSAERPKGSFSTLEIQRTEQGDSAMYLCASSFDRDEQYFGPGTRLTVT.